Sequencing of this T cell receptor beta chain was carried out in a study of shared clonotypes between healthy human individuals. A word on this clone: The antigen is undetermined.

CDR1 and CDR2 from the germline V gene are PRHDT and FYEKMQ (reference sequence). The CDR3 is 13 residues long. Trimming removed 3 bases at V and 3 bases at J, with 9 bases between. The split of CD4+ cells yielded CD45RA+ naive and CD45RA-negative memory subsets. Sequencing was performed with immunoSEQ multiplex PCR; in TCRdb, only in-frame clones are kept and a portion is missing. The sample records roughly 2.2 million clones, around 92% being singletons. Study conclusions and caveats: Few donors limited the genetic and exposure-history diversity represented.

Sample: naive CD4+ T cells from PBMCs. Subset here: CD45RA+ positively selected. The TCR sequence derives from a man younger than 35 in good health. Some clones in this sample may be carry-over from other donors' samples. The gene calls are TRBV13 and TRBJ2-7, with D unresolved. CDR3 sequence: CASSFRRNYEQYF. The CDR3 DNA reads TGTGCCAGCAGCTTCCGCAGGAACTACGAGCAGTACTTC.